A single sample gave rise to the 7 T cell receptor beta chains below, sequenced in a study of T cell clonality in common variable immunodeficiency. Only in-frame clones appear in the TCRdb table, and some are missing; sequencing was by immunoSEQ multiplex PCR. The specimen has about 64,000 clones, none found just once. The sample comprised peripheral blood mononuclear cells. The receptors shown here come from a person aged 18 to 69 in good health.

This clone came up many times. The CDR3 end is not reached by the read, which stops 3 residues before it; the germline J gene fills it in. The rearrangement links TRBV11-3 to TRBJ2-4; 8 bases match TRBD2. Germline V lookup: CDR1 SGHNT, CDR2 YENEEA. The J segment lost 7 bases and the V segment lost 8 bases, leaving 10 bases of the junction unmatched. The CDR3 is 14 amino acids. The CDR3 sequence is CASSAGGASNIQYF. The CDR3 DNA, read in part, is TGTGCCAGCTCGGCGGGAGGAGCATCCAACATT.

This clone was found many times. The read ends 3 residues shy of where the CDR3 ends; the end is completed using the germline J gene. This chain uses TRBV19 with TRBJ1-4; no reliable D call. This CDR3 spans 14 amino acids. V dropped 2 bases and J dropped 6 bases, with 10 bases sitting between them. The germline CDR1 and CDR2 sequences are LNHDA and SQIVND (reference sequence). The DNA read from the CDR3 is TGTGCCAGTAGTATAATAAGAACGGATGAAAAA. Its protein product is CASSIIRTDEK. The complete CDR3 reads CASSIIRTDEKLFF.

This clone was seen many times. The read ends 3 residues early relative to the CDR3; the germline J gene fills the gap. V and J are TRBV5-1 and TRBJ2-1, with TRBD2 identical over 7 bases. Losses at the gene ends were 2 bases for V and 6 bases for J; bases not matched to a gene: 8. The CDR3 spans 15 residues. Looked up from germline, CDR1 is SGHRS and CDR2 is YFSETQ. CDR3 sequence: CASSLGSGVTNEQFF. CDR3 DNA (partial): TGCGCCAGCAGCTTAGGAAGCGGGGTCACCAATGAG.

This clone was detected many times. From the germline J gene comes the end of the CDR3, since the read stops 3 residues before it. The V gene is TRBV27, the J gene TRBJ2-1; D is uncertain. The germline gives CDR1 MNHEY, CDR2 SMNVEV (reference sequence). CDR3 length equals 13 residues. Trimming took 3 bases from V and 7 from J, leaving 10 bases between them. The CDR3: CASSLGAWNEQFF. The covered CDR3 bases are TGTGCCAGCAGTTTGGGCGCCTGGAATGAG.

This clone turned up a few times. Coverage ceases 3 residues before the CDR3 finishes, and the germline J gene fills in the end. The gene calls are TRBV19 and TRBJ2-5; 8 nucleotides align to TRBD1. CDR1 is LNHDA and CDR2 is SQIVND in the germline V gene (reference sequence). CDR3 length: 13 amino acids. The ends lost 5 bases at V and 4 bases at J; junction bases unmatched: 3. The CDR3 reads CASSLQGGETQYF. CDR3 bases read: TGTGCCAGTAGTTTACAGGGGGGAGAGACC. Filled out from reference TRBV19 and TRBJ2-5, the complete variable domain reads DGGITQSPKYLFRKEGQNVTLSCEQNLNHDAMYWYRQDPGQGLRLIYYSQIVNDFQKGDIAEGYSVSREKKESFPLTVTSAQKNPTAFYLCASSLQGGETQYFGPGTRLLVL.

This clone was picked up many times. The read falls 3 residues short of the CDR3 end, and the missing part is taken from the germline J gene. The chain carries TRBV29-1 and TRBJ2-1; perhaps TRBD1 as D (6 bases). Germline V CDR1 and CDR2: SQVTM, ANQGSEA. This CDR3 is built from 13 residues. The V and J ends lost 2 bases and 9 bases respectively, with 14 bases between them. CDR3: CSVELGALSEQFF. The CDR3 bases that were read are TGCAGCGTTGAATTGGGGGCTTTGAGTGAG.

This clone was detected many times. The read finishes 3 residues shy of the CDR3 end, and the germline J gene is used to complete it. The rearrangement links TRBV20-1 to TRBJ1-2, with a tentative D call TRBD1 (6 bases). The CDR3 is 12 residues long. In germline, CDR1 is DFQATT, CDR2 SNEGSKA (reference sequence). V lost 5 bases, J lost 6 bases, and 13 bases lay in between. The CDR3 loop reads CSALRGRDGYTF. CDR3 DNA (partial): TGCAGTGCTCTCAGGGGTCGGGATGGC.